Shown below are 14 T cell receptor beta chains from a single sample sequenced in a study of T-cell memory formation after mild COVID-19. Each CDR3 protein gets one entry after TCRdb re-called the 5' RACE reads with MiXCR. The sample contains about 110,000 distinct CDR3 sequences, about a fifth of which appear only once. Material for sequencing was PBMCs or a T cell subset sorted from them (not recorded which). Source of these receptors: a man between 18 and 35 years old who had mild COVID-19 (a few samples of this study predate the infection). Cell type and time point are not known.

This clonotype turned up a few times. V and J are TRBV6-2 or TRBV6-3 and TRBJ2-7; D gene ambiguous. Deletions cut 2 bases from V and 2 bases from J, with 10 bases between. This CDR3 comprises 14 residues. CDR1 is MNHEY and CDR2 is SVGEGT in the germline V gene. As DNA, the CDR3 is TGTGCCAGCAGTTACCGGGCGGAGACCTACGAGCAGTACGTC. Residues: CASSYRAETYEQYV.

This clonotype was counted a few times. The chain couples TRBV15 to TRBJ2-2; weak D call: TRBD2 (5 bases). V lost 0 bases and J lost 4, with 18 bases in between. Germline V gene sequence: CDR1 LNHNV, CDR2 YYDKDF (reference sequence). The CDR3 contains 18 residues. CDR3 in DNA: TGTGCCACCAGCAGAGATCGGGGTCAGGCGTATGCCACCGGGGAGCTGTTTTTT. Encoded protein: CATSRDRGQAYATGELFF.

This chain connects TRBV27 to TRBJ2-1, with D possibly being TRBD2 (6 bases). Germline V gene lookup returns CDR1 MNHEY and CDR2 SMNVEV (reference sequence). V was cut by 3 bases and J by 5 bases, with 11 bases left in between. The CDR3 runs 14 residues. Here the CDR3 reads CASSLAGLNNEQFF. The DNA of the CDR3 is TGTGCCAGCAGTTTGGCCGGACTAAACAATGAGCAGTTCTTC.

This chain uses TRBV6-6 with TRBJ2-7, with D possibly TRBD1 on 5 matching bases. The V end lost 5 bases, the J end lost 2 bases, and 16 bases lay between the germline ends. The CDR3 is 15 amino acids. Per germline, CDR1 MNHNY and CDR2 SVGAGI (reference sequence). CDR3: CASSPVKGATYEQYF. The CDR3 DNA is TGTGCCAGCAGTCCGGTAAAAGGGGCCACCTACGAGCAGTACTTC.

This chain joins TRBV27 and TRBJ2-3; TRBD1 matches 7 bases. Per germline, CDR1 MNHEY and CDR2 SMNVEV (reference sequence). There are 18 residues in the CDR3. With 2 bases clipped from V and 0 bases from J, the junction kept 11 bases outside the gene matches. CDR3 DNA sequence: TGTGCCAGCAGTTTACAGTTTTGGGACAGTGCTAGCACAGATACGCAGTATTTT. It specifies CASSLQFWDSASTDTQYF.

This clonotype was observed a few times. The chain employs TRBV5-6 and TRBJ2-7, with D uncertain. The CDR3 covers 16 residues. The ends were cut back, 1 base at V and 0 bases at J, with 14 bases in the middle. Germline CDR1 and CDR2: SGHDT and YYEEEE. CDR3 loop: CASSLKEWILSYEQYF. The CDR3 DNA is TGTGCCAGCAGCTTGAAGGAGTGGATCCTCTCCTACGAGCAGTACTTC.

This clonotype was observed a handful of times. This rearrangement joins TRBV28 to TRBJ2-7, with a possible D match to TRBD1 (6 bases). The CDR3 totals 12 residues. V lost 4 bases to trimming and J lost 6 bases, with 10 bases between them. Germline values: CDR1 MDHEN, CDR2 SYDVKM. CDR3 in DNA: TGTGCCAGCAGTTATGGGGGCACCGAGCAGTACGTC. It specifies CASSYGGTEQYV.

J is TRBJ2-7 and V is TRBV29-1; weak D call: TRBD1 (5 bases). The CDR3 extends over 13 amino acids. With 3 bases removed from V and 1 base from J, the gap between germline ends came to 10 bases. Germline values: CDR1 SQVTM, CDR2 ANQGSEA. This CDR3 is CSVDDRGSYEQYF. Written as DNA, the CDR3 is TGCAGCGTTGACGACAGAGGTTCCTACGAGCAGTACTTC.

This clonotype was observed at least ten times. The rearrangement links TRBV9 to TRBJ1-1; D may be TRBD1 (5 bases). Germline V CDR1 and CDR2: SGDLS, YYNGEE. The CDR3 is 14 amino acids. V lost 4 bases to trimming and J lost 0 bases, with 10 bases between them. CDR3 sequence: CASSPRGLNTEAFF. In nucleotides, the CDR3 is TGTGCCAGCAGCCCCCGGGGCCTGAACACTGAAGCTTTCTTT. Variable domain in full (rest from reference TRBV9 and TRBJ1-1): DSGVTQTPKHLITATGQRVTLRCSPRSGDLSVYWYQQSLDQGLQFLIQYYNGEERAKGNILERFSAQQFPDLHSELNLSSLELGDSALYFCASSPRGLNTEAFFGQGTRLTVV.

This clonotype showed up just a few times. The chain uses TRBV4-3 and TRBJ1-5; 7 bases align to TRBD1. The germline CDR1 and CDR2 sequences are LGHNA and YSLEER. The CDR3 spans 16 residues. The V and J ends lost 1 base and 4 bases, in that order; junction bases with no gene match: 7. The CDR3 nucleotides are TGCGCCAGCAGCCAAGGTCTCCGACAGGGTAATCAGCCCCAGCATTTT. Translating it yields CASSQGLRQGNQPQHF.

This clonotype turned up a few times. J is TRBJ2-3 and V is TRBV6-2 or TRBV6-3; D gene ambiguous. Trimming pared 2 bases from V and 6 bases from J, leaving 12 bases between. Germline V gene sequence: CDR1 MNHEY, CDR2 SVGEGT. The CDR3 sequence is 14 residues long. The CDR3 bases are TGTGCCAGCAGTTACGCCCTGGTTCGGGATACGCAGTATTTT. Amino acids: CASSYALVRDTQYF.

There are a few counts of this clonotype. This rearrangement joins TRBV19 to TRBJ2-1; TRBD1 aligns across 9 bases. Germline trimming cut 3 bases from V and 4 bases from J; bases unmatched to any gene: 1. The CDR3 covers 14 residues. Germline-derived CDR1 and CDR2 are LNHDA and SQIVND (reference sequence). The CDR3 DNA reads as TGTGCCAGTAGTATGACAGGGGGGTACAATGAGCAGTTCTTC. Translating it yields CASSMTGGYNEQFF.

The chain recombines TRBV6-5 with TRBJ2-1; unclear D gene. Trimming cost V 4 bases and J 10 bases, with 14 bases left between them. The CDR3 contains 13 residues. CDR1 MNHEY and CDR2 SVGAGI come from the germline V gene. In nucleotides, the CDR3 is TGTGCCAGCAGTTTGAGTGAGAAAGGAGAGCAGTTCTTC. Translating it yields CASSLSEKGEQFF.

This clonotype has more than one count but fewer than ten. The rearrangement joins TRBV7-6 to TRBJ2-7; TRBD2 agrees at 11 bases. After removal of 1 base from V and 2 bases from J, the junction contained 4 bases not matched to a gene. The CDR3 totals 16 residues. Germline-derived CDR1 and CDR2 are SGHVS and FNYEAQ. The CDR3 DNA reads TGTGCCAGCAGCTTAGGAGGACTAGCGGGTACCTACGAGCAGTACTTC. The encoded protein is CASSLGGLAGTYEQYF.